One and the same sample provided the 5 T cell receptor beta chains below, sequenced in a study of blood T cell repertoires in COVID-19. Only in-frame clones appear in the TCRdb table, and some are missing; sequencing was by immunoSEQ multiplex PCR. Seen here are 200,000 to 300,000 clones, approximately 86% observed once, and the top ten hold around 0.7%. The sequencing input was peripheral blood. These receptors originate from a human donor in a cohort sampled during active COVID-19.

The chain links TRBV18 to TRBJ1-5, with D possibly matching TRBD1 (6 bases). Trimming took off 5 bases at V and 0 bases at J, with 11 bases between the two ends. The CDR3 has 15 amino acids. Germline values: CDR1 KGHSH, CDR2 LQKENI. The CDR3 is CASSYRTDSNQPQHF. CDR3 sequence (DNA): TGTGCCAGCTCATACCGGACAGATAGCAATCAGCCCCAGCATTTT. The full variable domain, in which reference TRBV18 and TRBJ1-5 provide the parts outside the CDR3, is NAGVMQNPRHLVRRRGQEARLRCSPMKGHSHVYWYRQLPEEGLKFMVYLQKENIIDESGMPKERFSAEFPKEGPSILRIQQVVRGDSAAYFCASSYRTDSNQPQHFGDGTRLSIL.

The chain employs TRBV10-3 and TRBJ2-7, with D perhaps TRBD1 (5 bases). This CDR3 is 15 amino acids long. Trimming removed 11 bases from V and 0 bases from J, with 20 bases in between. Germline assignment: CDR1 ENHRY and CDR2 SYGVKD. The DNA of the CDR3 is TGTGCCGTTACAAGCGTCGACAGTCTCTCCTACGAGCAGTACTTC. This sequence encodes CAVTSVDSLSYEQYF.

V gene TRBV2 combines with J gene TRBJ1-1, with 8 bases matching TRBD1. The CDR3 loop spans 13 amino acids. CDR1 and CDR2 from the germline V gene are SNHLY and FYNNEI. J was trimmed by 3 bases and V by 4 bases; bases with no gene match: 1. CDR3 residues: CASSARGHTEAFF. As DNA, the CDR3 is TGTGCCAGCAGTGCCAGGGGGCACACTGAAGCTTTCTTT.

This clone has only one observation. CDR3 sequence (DNA): TGTGCCAGCAGCCGCAGAACAGGGACCTCTGGGGCCAACGTCCTGACTTTC. Protein: CASSRRTGTSGANVLTF. The rearrangement links TRBV2 to TRBJ2-6; weak D call: TRBD1 (6 bases). The CDR3 has 17 amino acids. Germline V gives CDR1 SNHLY, CDR2 FYNNEI. Trimming removed 6 bases from V and 0 bases from J, with 15 bases in between.

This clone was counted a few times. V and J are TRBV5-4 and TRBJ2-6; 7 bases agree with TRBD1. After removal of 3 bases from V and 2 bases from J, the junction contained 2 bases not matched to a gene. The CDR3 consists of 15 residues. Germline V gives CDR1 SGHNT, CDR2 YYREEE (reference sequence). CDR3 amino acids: CASSSQGAGANVLTF. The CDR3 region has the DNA TGTGCCAGCAGCTCCCAGGGGGCTGGGGCCAACGTCCTGACTTTC.